This T cell receptor (beta chain) came from a study of OX40 agonist ivuxolimab in advanced cancers. At the level of the study: Previous treatment with anti-PD-1, anti-PD-L1 or anti-CTLA-4 therapy was allowed; under 50% had received some. General study findings and limits: Clones of CD4+ and CD8+ blood T cells grew by week 6 at doses of 0.1 to 3.0 mg/kg.

Sequenced by immunoSEQ multiplex PCR; TCRdb stores in-frame clones only, minus some. The sample lists over 65,000 clones, approximately 84% seen once, with around 0.49% in the top ten. The CDR3 is 16 amino acids. CDR1 is SGHTA, CDR2 FQGNSA, per germline. V was cut by 0 bases and J by 2 bases, with 13 bases left in between. In regard to this clone: Its target is not known.

The timepoints at which blood was sampled were baseline, cycle 4 day 1, and cycle 7 day 1. The clonotype originates from an adult with an advanced solid tumor such as melanoma, head and neck, liver or kidney cancer. The chain couples TRBV7-2 to TRBJ1-2, with TRBD1 as a possible D gene (5 bases). The material was CD4+ or CD8+ T cells sorted from blood, obtained in a trial of the OX40 agonist ivuxolimab. The chain's CDR3 is CASSLAGTGTNYGYTF. The CDR3 nucleotides are TGTGCCAGCAGCTTAGCGGGAACCGGGACCAACTATGGCTACACCTTC. Full variable domain (missing parts from reference TRBV7-2 and TRBJ1-2): GAGVSQSPSNKVTEKGKDVELRCDPISGHTALYWYRQSLGQGLEFLIYFQGNSAPDKSGLPSDRFSAERTGGSVSTLTIQRTQQEDSAVYLCASSLAGTGTNYGYTFGSGTRLTVV.